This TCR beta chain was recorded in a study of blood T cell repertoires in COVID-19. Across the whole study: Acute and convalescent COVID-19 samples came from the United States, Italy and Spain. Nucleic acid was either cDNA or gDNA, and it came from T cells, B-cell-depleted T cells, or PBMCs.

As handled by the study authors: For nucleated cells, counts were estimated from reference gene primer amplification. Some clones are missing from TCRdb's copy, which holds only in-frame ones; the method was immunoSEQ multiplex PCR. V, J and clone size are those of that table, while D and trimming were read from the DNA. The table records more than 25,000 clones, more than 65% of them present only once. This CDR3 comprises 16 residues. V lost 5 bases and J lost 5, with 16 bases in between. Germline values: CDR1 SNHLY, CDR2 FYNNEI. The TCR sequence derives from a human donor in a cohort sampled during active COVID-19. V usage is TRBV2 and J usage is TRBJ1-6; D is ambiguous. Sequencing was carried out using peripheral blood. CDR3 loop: CASSKARRVDNSPLHF. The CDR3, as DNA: TGTGCCAGCAGTAAGGCCCGTCGGGTCGATAATTCACCCCTCCACTTT. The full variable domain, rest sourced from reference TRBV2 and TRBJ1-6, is EPEVTQTPSHQVTQMGQEVILRCVPISNHLYFYWYRQILGQKVEFLVSFYNNEISEKSEIFDDQFSVERPDGSNFTLKIRSTKLEDSAMYFCASSKARRVDNSPLHFGNGTRLTVT.